The entry below gives a single T cell receptor (beta chain) sequence along with its context. Its antigen is still unknown. The CDR3 contains 15 residues. CDR1 and CDR2 (germline): LGHDT, YNNKEL (reference sequence). The data originate from a study of monozygotic twins with inflammatory bowel disease. Study observations and caveats: Twins with IBD were found to have lower TCRbeta diversity (inverse Simpson) than healthy co-twins. With others, IBD patients shared fewer clonotypes than healthy twins did, especially with disease activity.

A 6-nucleotide sample barcode was carried by the UMIs, which template switching added. Using the 5' RACE reads, TCRdb records one entry per CDR3 protein without DNA. The sample totals under 45,000 distinct CDR3 sequences; its top ten clones hold less than 6.5%. The V gene is TRBV3-1, the J gene TRBJ1-6. The material sequenced was blood. This TCR came from a human donor with ulcerative colitis or Crohn's disease, or a healthy co-twin of an affected twin (not recorded which). The CDR3 reads CASSHSANLRSALHF.